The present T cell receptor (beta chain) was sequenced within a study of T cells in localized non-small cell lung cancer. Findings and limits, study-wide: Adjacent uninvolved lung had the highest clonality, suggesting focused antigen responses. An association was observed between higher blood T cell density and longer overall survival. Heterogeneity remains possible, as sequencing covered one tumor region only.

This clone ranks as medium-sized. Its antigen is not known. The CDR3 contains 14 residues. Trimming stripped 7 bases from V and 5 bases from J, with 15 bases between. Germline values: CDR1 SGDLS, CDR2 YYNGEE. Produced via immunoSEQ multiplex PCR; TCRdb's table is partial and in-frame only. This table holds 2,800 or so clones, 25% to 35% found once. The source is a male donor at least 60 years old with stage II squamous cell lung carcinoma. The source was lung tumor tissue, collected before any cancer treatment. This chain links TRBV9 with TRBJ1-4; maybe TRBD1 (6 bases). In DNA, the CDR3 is TGTGCCAGCTGGGGGCAGGGCAGAAATGAAAAACTGTTTTTT. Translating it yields CASWGQGRNEKLFF.